This TCR beta chain stems from a study of Graves' ophthalmopathy and Graves' hyperthyroidism. Eligible hyperthyroidism cases comprised new diagnoses of under 2 months' duration in individuals aged 18 to 65. Additional autoimmune diseases, uncontrolled infections, pregnancy or lactation disqualified patients. CDR3 regions of TCR beta were amplified from RNA transcripts. Investigators did first-round RT-PCR with HTBI primers, then second-round multiplex PCR. TCRdb re-analysed the multiplex PCR reads in MiXCR, keeping a single row per CDR3 protein. The sample shows about 550,000 distinct CDR3 sequences, roughly 39% of them seen only once. Sequencing input: peripheral blood or thyroid tissue (not recorded which). This clonotype originated in an adult man with Graves' hyperthyroidism.

The CDR3 loop reads CASSLEWGGGGPYGYTIYF. DNA of the CDR3: TGTGCCAGCAGCTTAGAATGGGGCGGGGGAGGCCCCTATGGCTACACCATATATTTT. V is TRBV7-9 and J is TRBJ1-3, with D possibly being TRBD1 (5 bases). Per germline, CDR1 SEHNR and CDR2 FQNEAQ (reference sequence). CDR3 length: 19 residues. Trimming pared 1 base from V and 8 bases from J, leaving 27 bases between.